This T cell receptor beta chain was retrieved from a study of T cell responses to AZD1222 COVID-19 vaccine. Broader study findings: It was only 6 or 7 AZD1222 recipients who were seropositive at baseline. White British ancestry dominated among donors, who included more females, and clonal diversity was possibly underestimated.

TCRdb's copy holds only in-frame clones and misses some; the assay was immunoSEQ multiplex PCR. In the table there are 83,000 or so clones, roughly 90% of which are singletons. A remark on this clone: Its antigen is undetermined.

Per germline, CDR1 SNHLY and CDR2 FYNNEI. There are 15 residues in the CDR3. V was pared by 3 bases and J by 8 bases, with 6 bases of the junction left unmatched. The chain couples TRBV2 to TRBJ1-3; TRBD1 matches 11 bases. Source: peripheral blood, taken 28 days after the second AZD1222 dose. The sequence derives from an adult who received the AZD1222 COVID-19 vaccine. The CDR3 reads CASSDPGQGEDTIYF. CDR3 DNA sequence: TGTGCCAGCAGTGACCCGGGACAGGGGGAGGACACCATATATTTT.